Listed below are T cell receptor beta chains from one sample, sequenced in a study of STAT5B mutations in CD4+ large granular lymphocyte leukemia. Generated by immunoSEQ multiplex PCR, the TCRdb table keeps only in-frame clones and is missing some. Altogether 25,000 to 35,000 clones are present, 70% to 75% being singletons, with the ten largest covering approximately 0.3%. Sample: CD4+ T cells from blood buffy coats. These receptors were obtained from a human donor in good health. The CDR3 runs from the conserved cysteine through the conserved F or W.

J	V	CDR3
TRBJ2-1	TRBV7-3	CASSLGKLAGVHEQFF
TRBJ2-2	TRBV28	CASSLGPWAGNANTGELFF
TRBJ2-1	TRBV6-1	CASSERGTLYNEQFF
TRBJ2-1	TRBV13	CASSFDRDSYNEQFF
TRBJ1-6	TRBV11-2	CASSPGRSRSPLHF
TRBJ2-7	TRBV5-8	CASSRGTAYEQYF
TRBJ1-6	TRBV11-2	CASSVGQGSPLHF
TRBJ2-5	TRBV29-1	CSVLEGGETQYF
TRBJ1-5	TRBV7-8	CASSLRLSGLPSNQPQHF
TRBJ2-7	TRBV4-3	CASSHDRGPYEQYF
TRBJ2-1	TRBV11-3	CASTSGGGPYNEQFF
TRBJ1-1	TRBV27	CASSFYKGNTEAFF
TRBJ1-1	TRBV6-1	CASSAIVLNTEAFF
TRBJ1-2	TRBV10-3	CAIIRDPAEGLYGYTF
TRBJ2-4	TRBV10-3	CATRGGAKNIQYF
TRBJ1-4	TRBV7-2	CASSSNRQTEKLFF
TRBJ2-5	TRBV18	CASSPRGKAPQETQYF
TRBJ1-5	TRBV19	CASTPGIRLGQPQHF
TRBJ2-1	TRBV7-9	CASSSPGTVNNEQFF
TRBJ2-3	TRBV4-3	CASSPSGGASTDTQYF
TRBJ2-7	TRBV2	CASSPYGDRGYDEQYF
TRBJ2-1	TRBV6-1	CASQGAGGNYNEQFF
TRBJ2-3	TRBV4-2	CASSQVGQGEDTQYF
TRBJ2-3	TRBV5-1	CASSLAGTDTQYF
TRBJ1-3	TRBV30	CAWSGGGAGNTIYF
TRBJ1-1	TRBV2	CASSEFGQGSTEAFF
TRBJ1-1	TRBV29-1	CSVRTRMNTEAFF